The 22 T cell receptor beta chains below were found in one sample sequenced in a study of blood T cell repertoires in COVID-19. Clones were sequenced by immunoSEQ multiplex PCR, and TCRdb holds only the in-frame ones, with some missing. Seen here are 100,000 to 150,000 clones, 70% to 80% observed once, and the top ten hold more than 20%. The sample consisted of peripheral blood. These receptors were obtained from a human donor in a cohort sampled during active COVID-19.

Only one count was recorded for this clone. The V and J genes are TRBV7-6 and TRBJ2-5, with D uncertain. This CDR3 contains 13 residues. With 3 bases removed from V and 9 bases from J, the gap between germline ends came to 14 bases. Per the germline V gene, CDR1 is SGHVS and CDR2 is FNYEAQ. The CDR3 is CASSFSVIRAQYF. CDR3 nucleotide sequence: TGTGCCAGCAGCTTTTCCGTCATCCGGGCCCAGTACTTC. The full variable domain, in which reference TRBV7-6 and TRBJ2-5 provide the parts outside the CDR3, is GAGVSQSPRYKVTKRGQDVALRCDPISGHVSLYWYRQALGQGPEFLTYFNYEAQQDKSGLPNDRFSAERPEGSISTLTIQRTEQRDSAMYRCASSFSVIRAQYFGPGTRLLVL.

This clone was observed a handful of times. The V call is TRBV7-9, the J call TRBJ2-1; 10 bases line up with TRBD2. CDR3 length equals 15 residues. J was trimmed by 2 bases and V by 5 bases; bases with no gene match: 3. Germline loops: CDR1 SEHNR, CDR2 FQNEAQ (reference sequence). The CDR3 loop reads CASSPGLAAYNEQFF. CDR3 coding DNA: TGTGCCAGCAGCCCCGGACTAGCGGCCTACAATGAGCAGTTCTTC.

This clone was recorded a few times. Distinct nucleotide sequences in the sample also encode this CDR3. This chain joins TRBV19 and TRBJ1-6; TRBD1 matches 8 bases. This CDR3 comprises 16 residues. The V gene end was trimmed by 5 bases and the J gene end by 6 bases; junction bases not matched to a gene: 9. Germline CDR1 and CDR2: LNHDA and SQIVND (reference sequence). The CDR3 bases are TGTGCCAGTAGTCCTCTGACAGGGGCGACTAATTCACCCCTCCACTTT. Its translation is CASSPLTGATNSPLHF.

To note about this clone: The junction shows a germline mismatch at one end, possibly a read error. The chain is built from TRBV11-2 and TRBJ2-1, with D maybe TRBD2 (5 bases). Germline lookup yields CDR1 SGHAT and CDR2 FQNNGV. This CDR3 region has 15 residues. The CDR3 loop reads CASSIDPAAHNEQFF. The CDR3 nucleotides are TGTGCCAGCAGCATAGATCCAGCGGCACACAATGAGCAGTTCTTC.

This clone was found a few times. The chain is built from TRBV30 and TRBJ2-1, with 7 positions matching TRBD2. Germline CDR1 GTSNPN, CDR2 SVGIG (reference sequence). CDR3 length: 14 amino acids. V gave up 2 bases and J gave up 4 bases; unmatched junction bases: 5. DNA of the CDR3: TGTGCCTGGAGTTCCAAGCGGGGTTACAATGAGCAGTTCTTC. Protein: CAWSSKRGYNEQFF.

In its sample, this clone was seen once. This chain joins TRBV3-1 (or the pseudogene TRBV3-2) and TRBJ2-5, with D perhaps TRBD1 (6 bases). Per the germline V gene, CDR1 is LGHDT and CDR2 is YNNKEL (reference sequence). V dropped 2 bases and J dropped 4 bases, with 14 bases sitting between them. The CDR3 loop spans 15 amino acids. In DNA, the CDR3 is TGTGCCAGCAGCCAATATGGGCAGGGGCGAGAGACCCAGTACTTC. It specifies CASSQYGQGRETQYF.

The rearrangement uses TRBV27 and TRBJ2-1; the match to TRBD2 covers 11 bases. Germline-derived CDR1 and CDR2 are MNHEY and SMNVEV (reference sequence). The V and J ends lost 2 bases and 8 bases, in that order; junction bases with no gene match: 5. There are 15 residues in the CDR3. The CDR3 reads CASSLTSGRYYEQFF. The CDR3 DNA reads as TGTGCCAGCAGTTTAACTAGCGGGAGATACTATGAGCAGTTCTTC.

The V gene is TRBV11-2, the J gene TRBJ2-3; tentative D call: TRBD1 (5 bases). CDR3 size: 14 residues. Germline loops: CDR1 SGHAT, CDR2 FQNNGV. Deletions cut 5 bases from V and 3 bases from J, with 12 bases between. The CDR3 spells CASSPGFSTDTQYF. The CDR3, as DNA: TGTGCCAGCAGCCCAGGGTTTTCAACAGATACGCAGTATTTT.

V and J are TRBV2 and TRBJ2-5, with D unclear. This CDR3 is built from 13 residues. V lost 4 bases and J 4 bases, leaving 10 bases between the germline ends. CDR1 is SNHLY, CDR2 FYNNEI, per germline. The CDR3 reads CASSALPVETQYF. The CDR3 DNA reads TGTGCCAGCAGTGCCCTTCCAGTAGAGACCCAGTACTTC.

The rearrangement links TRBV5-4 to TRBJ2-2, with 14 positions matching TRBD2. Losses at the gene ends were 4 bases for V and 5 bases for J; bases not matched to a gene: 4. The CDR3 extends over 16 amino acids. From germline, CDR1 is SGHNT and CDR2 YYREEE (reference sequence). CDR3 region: CASSPGTSGRTGELFF. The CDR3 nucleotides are TGTGCCAGCAGCCCCGGGACTAGCGGGAGAACCGGGGAGCTGTTTTTT. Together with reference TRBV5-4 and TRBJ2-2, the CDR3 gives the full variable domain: ETGVTQSPTHLIKTRGQQVTLRCSSQSGHNTVSWYQQALGQGPQFIFQYYREEENGRGNFPPRFSGLQFPNYSSELNVNALELDDSALYLCASSPGTSGRTGELFFGEGSRLTVL.

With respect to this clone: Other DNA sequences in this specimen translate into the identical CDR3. The CDR3, as DNA: TGTGCCAGCAGCTTAGGGAGAGGTCTGGAGACCCAGTACTTC. As protein: CASSLGRGLETQYF. The chain joins TRBV7-2 to TRBJ2-5; D is unresolved. V lost 1 base and J lost 5, with 11 bases in between. Germline CDR1 reads SGHTA; CDR2 reads FQGNSA. CDR3 length equals 14 residues.

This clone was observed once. CDR3 sequence: CASSPRSPSDYGYTF. Written as DNA, the CDR3 is TGTGCCAGCAGCCCTCGAAGCCCTTCTGACTATGGCTACACCTTC. The V gene is TRBV9, the J gene TRBJ1-2; D not certain. V was cut by 4 bases and J by 3 bases, with 16 bases left in between. The CDR3 consists of 15 residues. CDR1 is SGDLS, CDR2 YYNGEE, per germline.

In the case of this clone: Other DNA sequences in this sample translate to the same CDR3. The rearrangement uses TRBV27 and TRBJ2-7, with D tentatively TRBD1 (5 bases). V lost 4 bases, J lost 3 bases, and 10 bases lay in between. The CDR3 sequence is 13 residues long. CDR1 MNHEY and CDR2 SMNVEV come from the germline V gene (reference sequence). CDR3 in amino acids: CASSSLRGYEQYF. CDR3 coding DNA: TGTGCCAGCAGTTCGTTAAGGGGCTACGAGCAGTACTTC.

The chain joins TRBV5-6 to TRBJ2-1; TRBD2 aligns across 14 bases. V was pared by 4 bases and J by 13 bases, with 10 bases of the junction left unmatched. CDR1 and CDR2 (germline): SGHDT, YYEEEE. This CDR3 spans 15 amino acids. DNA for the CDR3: TGTGCCAGCAGCCCGACTAGCGGGAGGGCCCATAACCAGTTCTTC. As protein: CASSPTSGRAHNQFF.

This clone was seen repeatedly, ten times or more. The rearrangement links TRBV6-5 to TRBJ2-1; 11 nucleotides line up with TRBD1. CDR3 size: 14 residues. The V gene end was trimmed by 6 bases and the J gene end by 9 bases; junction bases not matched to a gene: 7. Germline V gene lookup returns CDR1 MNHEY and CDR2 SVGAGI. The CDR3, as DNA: TGTGCCAGCAGCCGGGACAGGGGGGCGGCTGAGCAGTTCTTC. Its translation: CASSRDRGAAEQFF.

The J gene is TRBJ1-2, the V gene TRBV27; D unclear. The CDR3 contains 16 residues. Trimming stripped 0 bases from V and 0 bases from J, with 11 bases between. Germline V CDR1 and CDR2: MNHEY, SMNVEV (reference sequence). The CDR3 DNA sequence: TGTGCCAGCAGTTTATCCGGGGTCGGGGCTAACTATGGCTACACCTTC. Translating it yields CASSLSGVGANYGYTF.

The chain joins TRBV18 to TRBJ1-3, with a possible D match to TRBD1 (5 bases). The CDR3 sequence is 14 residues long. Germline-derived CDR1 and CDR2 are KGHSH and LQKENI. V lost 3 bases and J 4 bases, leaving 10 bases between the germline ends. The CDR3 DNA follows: TGTGCCAGCTCACCGAATCAGGGAGGAAACACCATATATTTT. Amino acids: CASSPNQGGNTIYF.

DNA of the CDR3: TGTGCCAGTAGTATCATACGGGGAGGGCCACTCGGGGAGCTGTTTTTT. It codes for CASSIIRGGPLGELFF. The rearrangement links TRBV19 to TRBJ2-2; TRBD2 aligns across 7 bases. V dropped 3 bases and J dropped 7; count of bases not matched to a gene: 11. The CDR3 length is 16 residues. Germline V gene lookup returns CDR1 LNHDA and CDR2 SQIVND (reference sequence). Combining the CDR3 with reference TRBV19 and TRBJ2-2 gives the whole variable domain DGGITQSPKYLFRKEGQNVTLSCEQNLNHDAMYWYRQDPGQGLRLIYYSQIVNDFQKGDIAEGYSVSREKKESFPLTVTSAQKNPTAFYLCASSIIRGGPLGELFFGEGSRLTVL.

Here the CDR3 reads CASSLHTGALNQPQHF. DNA for the CDR3: TGTGCCAGCAGCCTTCATACAGGGGCCCTCAATCAGCCCCAGCATTTT. V usage is TRBV5-8 and J usage is TRBJ1-5; 7 positions agree with TRBD1. The CDR3 totals 16 residues. CDR1 SGHTS and CDR2 YDEGEE come from the germline V gene. V dropped 4 bases and J dropped 3; count of bases not matched to a gene: 10.

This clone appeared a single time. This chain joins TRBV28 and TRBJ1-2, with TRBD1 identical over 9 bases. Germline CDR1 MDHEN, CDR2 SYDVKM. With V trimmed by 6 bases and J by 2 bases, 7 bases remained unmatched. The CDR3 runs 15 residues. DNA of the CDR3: TGTGCCAGCAGCCGTCCCGGGACAGGGAACTATGGCTACACCTTC. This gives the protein CASSRPGTGNYGYTF.

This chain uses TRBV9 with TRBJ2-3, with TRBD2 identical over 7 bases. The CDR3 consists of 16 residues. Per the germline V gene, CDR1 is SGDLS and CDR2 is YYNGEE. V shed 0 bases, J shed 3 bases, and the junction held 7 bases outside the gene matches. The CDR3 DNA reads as TGTGCCAGCAGCGTAGCTGGCGGGGGTAGGACAGATACGCAGTATTTT. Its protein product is CASSVAGGGRTDTQYF.

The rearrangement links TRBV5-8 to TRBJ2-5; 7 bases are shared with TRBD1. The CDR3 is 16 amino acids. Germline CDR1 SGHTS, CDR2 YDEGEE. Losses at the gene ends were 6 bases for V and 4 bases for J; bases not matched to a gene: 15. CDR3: CASKPRQGVSRETQYF. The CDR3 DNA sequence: TGTGCCAGCAAACCTCGACAGGGTGTGTCGAGAGAGACCCAGTACTTC.